The clone carrying this TCR beta chain was seen more than once but under ten times. Its antigen is still unknown. The CDR3 totals 12 residues. Trimming took off 6 bases at V and 8 bases at J, with 12 bases between the two ends. CDR1 is LGHDT, CDR2 YNNKEL, per germline (reference sequence). Treg sorting used a CD4+CD25+CD127-/low gate. Semi-nested PCR with Nested Universal Primer A followed constant-region reverse priming of full-length variable regions. One entry per CDR3 protein results from TCRdb running MiXCR on the 5' RACE reads. Among tens of thousands of distinct CDR3 sequences listed, roughly 28% were seen once. Broader study findings: Tumor memory CD4+ T cell TCR gene usage clustered with blood and lymph node memory CD4+ cells and lymph node naive CD4+ cells. Tumor Treg TCRs overlapped most with tumor naive CD4+ cells.

This sequence was found in a female donor with breast cancer. The gene calls are TRBV3-1 and TRBJ2-3; D gene ambiguous. Sample: tumor-infiltrating Tregs sorted from the breast tumor. CDR3 DNA: TGTGCCAGCAGTCCGACCTTGGGTACGCAGTATTTT. This translates into CASSPTLGTQYF.